A selection of T cell receptor beta chains follows, all from one sample in a study of beta chain features in type 1 diabetes. Measured with immunoSEQ multiplex PCR; TCRdb has only the in-frame clones, and not every one. This table holds fewer than 550,000 clones, around 10% found once. Sequenced material: naive CD4+ T cells from blood. The receptors were sampled from a woman younger than 30 in good health. The CDR3 runs from the conserved cysteine through the conserved F or W. The D gene is left open where the match is weak. Clone size is stated in some rows and not others, as once, few, many or a class when expanded.

d_call,v_call,clone_size,j_call,cdr3_length,cdr3_aa,cdr3_nt
TRBD1,TRBV29-1,few,TRBJ2-1,13,CSAPITGVGEQFF,TGCAGCGCTCCGATCACAGGGGTTGGTGAGCAGTTCTTC
-,TRBV12-5,few,TRBJ2-2,14,CASGLSPNTGELFF,TGTGCTAGTGGTTTGAGCCCGAACACCGGGGAGCTGTTTTTT
TRBD1,TRBV30,-,TRBJ1-2,14,CAWGIRQGLYGYTF,TGTGCCTGGGGAATCAGACAGGGACTCTATGGCTACACCTTC
TRBD1,TRBV12-5,few,TRBJ2-3,14,CASGSGQVTDTQYF,TGTGCTAGTGGTTCCGGACAGGTTACAGATACGCAGTATTTT
-,TRBV5-1,few,TRBJ2-7,14,CASSKTGFSYEQYF,TGCGCCAGCAGCAAGACAGGTTTCTCCTACGAGCAGTACTTC
-,TRBV25-1,few,TRBJ1-5,13,CASSRDYNQPQHF,TGTGCCAGCAGCCGGGACTACAATCAGCCCCAGCATTTT
-,TRBV23-1,few,TRBJ2-1,15,CASSHLSGTYNEQFF,TGCGCCAGCAGTCATCTGAGCGGGACATACAATGAGCAGTTCTTC
TRBD1,TRBV4-3,few,TRBJ2-2,16,CASSQETGANTGELFF,TGCGCCAGCAGCCAAGAAACAGGGGCGAACACCGGGGAGCTGTTTTTT
-,TRBV18,-,TRBJ2-5,13,CASSADSQETQYF,TGTGCCAGCTCAGCGGACAGCCAAGAGACCCAGTACTTC
TRBD2,TRBV4-1,-,TRBJ2-7,13,CASSQGLADEQYF,TGCGCCAGCAGCCAGGGACTAGCGGACGAGCAGTACTTC
TRBD2,TRBV11-3,few,TRBJ2-3,17,CASSYRRLAESTDTQYF,TGTGCCAGCAGCTATCGTAGACTAGCGGAAAGCACAGATACGCAGTATTTT
TRBD1,TRBV7-2,few,TRBJ2-7,14,CASSTGQGLYEQYF,TGTGCCAGCAGCACGGGACAGGGCCTCTACGAGCAGTACTTC
TRBD1,TRBV30,-,TRBJ2-7,13,CAWNRGQSYEQYF,TGTGCCTGGAATCGGGGACAGTCGTACGAGCAGTACTTC
TRBD1,TRBV7-9,-,TRBJ2-3,16,CASSFQTGISTDTQYF,TGTGCCAGCAGCTTCCAGACAGGGATTAGCACAGATACGCAGTATTTT
-,TRBV18,few,TRBJ1-2,15,CASSPPSKTNYGYTF,TGTGCCAGCTCACCTCCGTCGAAGACTAACTATGGCTACACCTTC
TRBD1,TRBV25-1,few,TRBJ1-1,12,CASSGPGGWAFF,TGTGCCAGCAGTGGCCCAGGGGGCTGGGCTTTCTTT
-,TRBV30,few,TRBJ1-3,13,CAWRVTSRNTIYF,TGTGCCTGGAGGGTGACGAGCAGGAACACCATATATTTT
-,TRBV4-2,few,TRBJ2-6,18,CASSPKLKQYSGANVLTF,TGTGCCAGCAGCCCAAAATTAAAACAGTACTCTGGGGCCAACGTCCTGACTTTC
TRBD1,TRBV7-2,-,TRBJ1-2,14,CASSIRTGDYGYTF,TGTGCCAGCAGCATTCGGACAGGGGACTATGGCTACACCTTC
TRBD1,TRBV14,-,TRBJ2-1,14,CASSDRGPYNEQFF,TGTGCCAGCAGTGACAGGGGGCCTTACAATGAGCAGTTCTTC
-,TRBV27,few,TRBJ2-3,15,CASSLSGVSTDTQYF,TGTGCCAGCAGTCTGTCGGGGGTTAGCACAGATACGCAGTATTTT
-,TRBV29-1,-,TRBJ2-1,13,CSVMGDSYNEQFF,TGCAGCGTGATGGGGGACTCCTACAATGAGCAGTTCTTC
-,TRBV7-2,-,TRBJ1-5,12,CASSARGQPQHF,TGTGCCAGCAGCGCCAGGGGTCAGCCCCAGCATTTT
TRBD1,TRBV4-1,-,TRBJ2-5,13,CASRGTGGRTQYF,TGCGCCAGCCGTGGGACAGGGGGAAGGACCCAGTACTTC
TRBD2,TRBV28,-,TRBJ2-5,14,CASSFLAGRETQYF,TGTGCCAGCAGTTTCCTAGCGGGGAGGGAGACCCAGTACTTC
TRBD2,TRBV29-1,few,TRBJ2-4,21,CSVEEVAGGLPHTYYENIQYF,TGCAGCGTTGAAGAGGTGGCGGGGGGGCTCCCCCATACATACTACGAAAACATTCAGTACTTC
-,TRBV29-1,few,TRBJ1-2,14,CSVEDTGGDYGYTF,TGCAGCGTTGAAGATACTGGAGGGGACTATGGCTACACCTTC
-,TRBV2,few,TRBJ2-3,12,CASSATADTQYF,TGTGCCAGCAGCGCGACGGCGGATACGCAGTATTTT
TRBD2,TRBV6-5,few,TRBJ2-7,15,CASSYRTSGPYEQYF,TGTGCCAGCAGTTACCGGACTAGCGGCCCCTACGAGCAGTACTTC
-,TRBV18,-,TRBJ2-2,13,CASSPRDKGELFF,TGTGCCAGCTCACCCCGGGACAAAGGGGAGCTGTTTTTT
-,TRBV7-3,few,TRBJ2-3,14,CASSEGPAGDTQYF,TGTGCCAGCAGTGAGGGGCCGGCCGGGGATACGCAGTATTTT
-,TRBV25-1,few,TRBJ2-5,13,CASSGRGSETQYF,TGTGCCAGCAGTGGGCGCGGGTCAGAGACCCAGTACTTC
-,TRBV4-3,few,TRBJ2-3,14,CASSQDLATDTQYF,TGCGCCAGCAGCCAAGATTTAGCCACAGATACGCAGTATTTT
TRBD1,TRBV7-2,-,TRBJ1-1,18,CASTKGTERGRVSTEAFF,TGTGCCAGCACCAAAGGGACAGAACGCGGAAGGGTGAGCACTGAAGCTTTCTTT
TRBD1,TRBV4-1,-,TRBJ2-7,15,CASSPVGQLTYEQYF,TGCGCCAGCAGCCCAGTGGGACAGCTAACCTACGAGCAGTACTTC
TRBD2,TRBV9,few,TRBJ2-3,17,CASSVGLKAGVTDTQYF,TGTGCCAGCAGCGTAGGACTGAAGGCGGGAGTGACAGATACGCAGTATTTT
-,TRBV7-9,many,TRBJ2-6,13,CASIRSGANVLTF,TGTGCCAGCATCCGATCTGGGGCCAACGTCCTGACTTTC
TRBD2,TRBV6-5,-,TRBJ2-5,15,CASSYSGGSSETQYF,TGTGCCAGCAGTTACTCCGGGGGGTCCTCAGAGACCCAGTACTTC
TRBD2,TRBV12-5,-,TRBJ2-5,15,CASGLLLAGVETQYF,TGTGCTAGTGGTTTGTTACTAGCGGGAGTGGAGACCCAGTACTTC
-,TRBV7-9,many,TRBJ2-7,11,CASRSSGTPYF,TGTGCCAGCAGATCCTCCGGGACTCCGTACTTC
-,TRBV2,-,TRBJ2-3,12,CASSEDSGRLYF,TGTGCCAGCAGTGAAGATAGCGGTCGATTGTATTTT
-,TRBV6-6,few,TRBJ2-7,15,CASSYSSGSSYEQYF,TGTGCCAGCAGTTACTCGAGTGGGAGTTCCTACGAGCAGTACTTC
-,TRBV10-3,few,TRBJ2-3,12,CAIGKSTDTQYF,TGTGCCATCGGGAAAAGCACAGATACGCAGTATTTT
-,TRBV5-4,few,TRBJ2-3,15,CASSPLLASTDTQYF,TGTGCCAGCAGCCCCTTACTCGCGAGCACAGATACGCAGTATTTT
-,TRBV18,few,TRBJ2-5,12,CASSSLQETQYF,TGTGCCAGCTCATCCCTCCAAGAGACCCAGTACTTC
-,TRBV7-3,-,TRBJ2-3,15,CASSLNTGVGDTQYF,TGTGCCAGCAGCTTAAATACGGGAGTTGGAGATACGCAGTATTTT
TRBD1,TRBV7-2,few,TRBJ2-7,15,CASSQRDRSYYEQYF,TGTGCCAGCAGTCAACGGGACAGGTCTTACTACGAGCAGTACTTC
TRBD1,TRBV7-8,-,TRBJ1-1,14,CASSLETGYTEAFF,TGTGCCAGCAGCTTAGAGACAGGGTACACTGAAGCTTTCTTT
-,TRBV7-3,-,TRBJ2-5,14,CASSPGPPRETQYF,TGTGCCAGCAGCCCCGGGCCTCCCAGGGAGACCCAGTACTTC
TRBD1,TRBV25-1,-,TRBJ2-5,15,CASSYYRGQWETQYF,TGTGCCAGCAGCTATTATAGGGGACAGTGGGAGACCCAGTACTTC
-,TRBV2,-,TRBJ2-7,12,CASSEEGGGLYF,TGTGCCAGCAGTGAGGAGGGCGGCGGACTGTACTTC
-,TRBV7-9,few,TRBJ2-3,17,CASSLGYRSEGADTQYF,TGTGCCAGCAGCTTAGGTTATCGGAGCGAAGGCGCAGATACGCAGTATTTT
-,TRBV9,-,TRBJ2-1,13,CASSTRDWNEQFF,TGTGCCAGCAGCACCCGGGACTGGAATGAGCAGTTCTTC
TRBD2,TRBV30,few,TRBJ2-7,13,CAWTGTRSVEQYF,TGTGCCTGGACCGGGACTAGGTCGGTCGAGCAGTACTTC
-,TRBV15,many,TRBJ2-1,11,CATSSRYEQFF,TGTGCCACCAGCAGTAGATATGAGCAGTTCTTC
TRBD1,TRBV29-1,few,TRBJ1-2,15,CSGRRPGQGTDGYTF,TGCAGCGGACGAAGACCGGGACAGGGAACCGATGGCTACACCTTC